These 23 T cell receptor beta chains were all obtained from the same sample, sequenced in a study of blood T cell repertoires in COVID-19. The data were produced by immunoSEQ multiplex PCR, yet TCRdb's version contains in-frame clones alone and is incomplete. The repertoire holds some 200,000 clones, about 85% seen once, with approximately 0.9% in the top ten. The source material was peripheral blood. Receptor source: a man in his 60s with COVID-19, enrolled during active disease.

The J gene is TRBJ2-1, the V gene TRBV7-3; possible D gene TRBD2, 5 bases. Germline V CDR1 and CDR2: SGHTA, FQGTGA. The V end lost 5 bases, the J end lost 9 bases, and 11 bases lay between the germline ends. This CDR3 comprises 12 residues. The CDR3 protein is CASSLGLSEQFF. As DNA, the CDR3 is TGTGCCAGCAGCCTCGGACTCAGTGAGCAGTTCTTC.

This chain uses TRBV9 with TRBJ1-2; D possibly corresponds to TRBD1 (5 bases). This CDR3 spans 14 amino acids. The germline V and J ends were trimmed by 2 bases and 5 bases, with 13 bases remaining between them. CDR1 is SGDLS and CDR2 is YYNGEE in the germline V gene. The CDR3 sequence is CASSVQGTGYGYTF. CDR3 bases: TGTGCCAGCAGCGTCCAGGGCACTGGGTATGGCTACACCTTC. Complete variable domain (other parts from reference TRBV9 and TRBJ1-2): DSGVTQTPKHLITATGQRVTLRCSPRSGDLSVYWYQQSLDQGLQFLIQYYNGEERAKGNILERFSAQQFPDLHSELNLSSLELGDSALYFCASSVQGTGYGYTFGSGTRLTVV.

This rearrangement joins TRBV9 to TRBJ1-3, with a possible D match to TRBD1 (6 bases). This CDR3 has 14 amino acids. CDR1 SGDLS and CDR2 YYNGEE come from the germline V gene. V dropped 1 base and J dropped 6 bases, with 11 bases sitting between them. CDR3 sequence: CASSVSGAVNTIYF. The CDR3 DNA reads TGTGCCAGCAGCGTATCAGGGGCCGTAAACACCATATATTTT.

The chain links TRBV3-1 (or the pseudogene TRBV3-2) to TRBJ1-4, with D possibly matching TRBD1 (6 bases). Germline V lookup: CDR1 LGHDT, CDR2 YNNKEL (reference sequence). The CDR3 runs to 15 residues. The V end lost 2 bases, the J end lost 6 bases, and 13 bases lay between the germline ends. This CDR3 is CASSQMPQGHEKLFF. The CDR3 DNA reads TGTGCCAGCAGCCAAATGCCACAGGGCCATGAAAAACTGTTTTTT.

The chain combines TRBV7-2 with TRBJ1-6, with a weak D call TRBD1 (5 bases). Germline lookup yields CDR1 SGHTA and CDR2 FQGNSA. V was trimmed by 1 base and J by 7 bases, leaving 8 bases between them. The CDR3 totals 14 residues. The CDR3 is CASSLGGANSPLHF. In DNA, the CDR3 is TGTGCCAGCAGCTTAGGCGGGGCCAATTCACCCCTCCACTTT.

The rearrangement links TRBV4-3 to TRBJ1-6; 8 bases align to TRBD1. This CDR3 is built from 16 residues. The germline V gene has CDR1 LGHNA and CDR2 YSLEER. V lost 5 bases to trimming and J lost 7 bases; unmatched junction nucleotides: 10. The CDR3 DNA reads as TGCGCCAGCAGCGTGAGAAGACAGGGGATGAATTCACCCCTCCACTTT. Translating gives CASSVRRQGMNSPLHF.

The V gene is TRBV19, the J gene TRBJ2-7; D is unresolved. This CDR3 has 11 residues. V lost 10 bases, J lost 6 bases, and 13 bases lay in between. Germline-derived CDR1 and CDR2 are LNHDA and SQIVND (reference sequence). The CDR3 DNA is TGTGCCACCACGGCGGTCGGCGAGCAGTACTTC. Its protein is CATTAVGEQYF.

The chain links TRBV9 to TRBJ1-3; D not certain. This CDR3 spans 15 amino acids. Germline assignment: CDR1 SGDLS and CDR2 YYNGEE. Trimming left V 0 bases short and J 4 bases short, with 11 bases between. CDR3 DNA: TGTGCCAGCAGCGTAGTTGCGGGATTGGGAAACACCATATATTTT. This encodes CASSVVAGLGNTIYF.

The V call is TRBV18, the J call TRBJ2-7; a possible D gene is TRBD1 (5 bases). The germline V and J ends were trimmed by 3 bases and 5 bases, with 17 bases remaining between them. Per the germline V gene, CDR1 is KGHSH and CDR2 is LQKENI. The CDR3 runs to 15 residues. In nucleotides, the CDR3 is TGTGCCAGCTCACCGTCGCAGGGAAAAATGGACGAGCAGTACTTC. Translating it yields CASSPSQGKMDEQYF.

The CDR3 reads CASSLGKTAYGYTF. The DNA for the CDR3 is TGTGCCAGCAGCTTAGGAAAGACAGCCTATGGCTACACCTTC. The chain carries TRBV7-9 and TRBJ1-2, with D possibly TRBD1 on 5 matching bases. Germline V CDR1 and CDR2: SEHNR, FQNEAQ (reference sequence). This CDR3 region has 14 residues. Trimming removed 1 base from V and 4 bases from J, with 10 bases in between.

This chain uses TRBV18 with TRBJ1-1, with 7 bases identical to TRBD1. The junction had 6 bases not matched to a gene; V was cut back by 2 bases and J by 0 bases. The CDR3 is 16 amino acids. Per the germline V gene, CDR1 is KGHSH and CDR2 is LQKENI. The CDR3 loop is CASSPSTGVMNTEAFF. The CDR3 region has the DNA TGTGCCAGCTCACCATCTACAGGGGTCATGAACACTGAAGCTTTCTTT.

The chain employs TRBV19 and TRBJ1-1, with a tentative D call TRBD1 (6 bases). Germline values: CDR1 LNHDA, CDR2 SQIVND (reference sequence). This CDR3 has 13 amino acids. Trimming pared 6 bases from V and 1 base from J, leaving 9 bases between. CDR3 bases: TGTGCCAGTAGCAAGGACAGGAACACTGAAGCTTTCTTT. This codes for CASSKDRNTEAFF.

This clone has more than one count but fewer than ten. The chain couples TRBV5-6 to TRBJ1-4; D gene unclear. Looked up from germline, CDR1 is SGHDT and CDR2 is YYEEEE. V was cut by 4 bases and J by 8 bases, with 12 bases left in between. CDR3 length: 13 residues. CDR3 in amino acids: CASSRRWREKLFF. CDR3 DNA sequence: TGTGCCAGCAGCCGCCGGTGGAGGGAAAAACTGTTTTTT. The complete variable domain, with remaining parts taken from reference TRBV5-6 and TRBJ1-4, reads DAGVTQSPTHLIKTRGQQVTLRCSPKSGHDTVSWYQQALGQGPQFIFQYYEEEERQRGNFPDRFSGHQFPNYSSELNVNALLLGDSALYLCASSRRWREKLFFGSGTQLSVL.

The gene calls are TRBV7-6 and TRBJ2-1; 11 bases fit TRBD1. Germline lookup yields CDR1 SGHVS and CDR2 FNYEAQ. This CDR3 has 16 amino acids. The ends lost 6 bases at V and 8 bases at J; junction bases unmatched: 12. The DNA of the CDR3 is TGTGCCAGCAGGAAAGCCCCGGGACAGGGGGAATATGAGCAGTTCTTC. Translating gives CASRKAPGQGEYEQFF.

The rearrangement uses TRBV4-3 and TRBJ2-7, with D unclear. V dropped 3 bases and J dropped 5 bases, with 11 bases sitting between them. The CDR3 length is 13 residues. The germline gives CDR1 LGHNA, CDR2 YSLEER. CDR3 sequence (DNA): TGCGCCAGCAGCCACAGACTGTTCGACGAGCAGTACTTC. Translated: CASSHRLFDEQYF.

This rearrangement joins TRBV5-4 to TRBJ1-1, with 9 bases matching TRBD1. The length of the CDR3 is 16 residues. The junction had 11 bases not matched to a gene; V was cut back by 4 bases and J by 4 bases. The germline CDR1 and CDR2 sequences are SGHNT and YYREEE (reference sequence). The CDR3 reads CASSRPGTGTGTEAFF. CDR3 in DNA: TGTGCCAGCAGCCGTCCCGGGACAGGGACGGGCACTGAAGCTTTCTTT. Full variable domain (outside the CDR3, taken from reference TRBV5-4 and TRBJ1-1): ETGVTQSPTHLIKTRGQQVTLRCSSQSGHNTVSWYQQALGQGPQFIFQYYREEENGRGNFPPRFSGLQFPNYSSELNVNALELDDSALYLCASSRPGTGTGTEAFFGQGTRLTVV.

This chain links TRBV5-4 with TRBJ1-1; TRBD1 is a possible D gene (5 bases). CDR1 and CDR2 from the germline V gene are SGHNT and YYREEE (reference sequence). The V and J ends lost 1 base and 0 bases respectively, with 7 bases between them. This CDR3 comprises 14 residues. CDR3 residues: CASSLPGLNTEAFF. The CDR3 bases are TGTGCCAGCAGCTTGCCAGGGCTGAACACTGAAGCTTTCTTT.

This rearrangement joins TRBV6-4 to TRBJ2-3, with a weak D call TRBD1 (6 bases). The CDR3 covers 13 residues. The germline V gene has CDR1 MRHNA and CDR2 SNTAGT. V was pared by 10 bases and J by 1 base, with 12 bases between. CDR3 amino acids: CATRQAGTDTQYF. DNA for the CDR3: TGTGCCACCAGACAGGCTGGCACAGATACGCAGTATTTT.

This clone was observed a few times. This chain joins TRBV5-1 and TRBJ1-2; 7 nucleotides line up with TRBD1. The CDR3 extends over 13 amino acids. J gave up 4 bases and V 4 bases, and 4 bases lay outside the gene matches. Germline CDR1 and CDR2: SGHRS and YFSETQ. Written as DNA, the CDR3 is TGCGCCAGCAGCCCCGACAGGGTCTATGGCTACACCTTC. The encoded protein is CASSPDRVYGYTF. Drawing the rest from reference TRBV5-1 and TRBJ1-2, the complete variable domain is KAGVTQTPRYLIKTRGQQVTLSCSPISGHRSVSWYQQTPGQGLQFLFEYFSETQRNKGNFPGRFSGRQFSNSRSEMNVSTLELGDSALYLCASSPDRVYGYTFGSGTRLTVV.

This clone was counted only a few times. The chain carries TRBV4-3 and TRBJ1-5, with 8 bases fitting TRBD1. In germline, CDR1 is LGHNA, CDR2 YSLEER. V gave up 0 bases and J gave up 6 bases; unmatched junction bases: 10. There are 17 residues in the CDR3. The CDR3 DNA sequence: TGCGCCAGCAGCCAAGAATGGGGCAGGGGGCATGGTCAGCCCCAGCATTTT. Its translation is CASSQEWGRGHGQPQHF.

V gene TRBV6-5 combines with J gene TRBJ1-5; D possibly corresponds to TRBD1 (6 bases). The CDR3 contains 15 residues. Trimming left V 5 bases short and J 0 bases short, with 11 bases between. CDR1 and CDR2 (germline): MNHEY, SVGAGI. The CDR3 is CASSLTGDSNQPQHF. The DNA of the CDR3 is TGTGCCAGCAGTCTGACAGGAGATAGCAATCAGCCCCAGCATTTT.

The rearrangement joins TRBV3-1 (or the pseudogene TRBV3-2) to TRBJ1-2; no firm D call. This CDR3 is 15 amino acids long. The germline V gene has CDR1 LGHDT and CDR2 YNNKEL (reference sequence). Trimming stripped 4 bases from V and 8 bases from J, with 20 bases between. The CDR3 sequence: CASSPPRECVGGYTF. For the CDR3, the DNA is TGTGCCAGCAGCCCTCCTCGGGAGTGCGTAGGAGGCTACACCTTC.

CDR3 DNA sequence: TGTGCCAGCAGTTTTGGCGGGGGCTCGAAGCCCCAGCATTTT. As protein: CASSFGGGSKPQHF. The chain employs TRBV28 and TRBJ1-5, with D tentatively TRBD1 (6 bases). CDR1 and CDR2 from the germline V gene are MDHEN and SYDVKM. The ends were cut back, 3 bases at V and 8 bases at J, with 14 bases in the middle. The CDR3 has 14 amino acids.